This section outlines one TCR beta chain sequence together with its context. Authors' methods: Reference gene primer amplification in the assay estimated nucleated cell counts. The data were produced by immunoSEQ multiplex PCR, yet TCRdb's version contains in-frame clones alone and is incomplete. Clone size and V and J calls were adopted from that table, with D and trimming inferred from the DNA. The repertoire holds 68,000 or so clones, 86% seen once, with 4.1% in the top ten. The CDR3 spans 16 residues. V was clipped by 4 bases and J by 1 base, with 16 bases between them. Germline assignment: CDR1 MNHEY and CDR2 SMNVEV (reference sequence). This specimen belongs to a study of blood T cell repertoires in COVID-19. Study-level information: Donors in the United States, Italy and Spain gave samples during acute or convalescent COVID-19.

The V and J genes are TRBV27 and TRBJ1-1, with a possible D match to TRBD1 (6 bases). The source of this sequence is a middle-aged man with acute or convalescent COVID-19. Material: peripheral blood. In nucleotides, the CDR3 is TGTGCCAGCAGTTCCCTACTGACAGGCAAGAACACTGAAGCTTTCTTT. This encodes CASSSLLTGKNTEAFF.